This T cell receptor beta chain was obtained from a study of blood T cell repertoires in COVID-19. Study overall: T cells, B-cell-depleted T cells, or PBMCs provided the cDNA or gDNA that served as material.

Germline loops: CDR1 KGHSH, CDR2 LQKENI. There are 13 residues in the CDR3. V lost 3 bases and J lost 5, with 10 bases in between. This table comes from immunoSEQ multiplex PCR, and its TCRdb copy is limited to in-frame clones, with some not included. Among approximately 210,000 clones listed, around 82% were seen once. The sequenced sample consisted of peripheral blood. The gene calls are TRBV18 and TRBJ2-5, with D tentatively TRBD1 (6 bases). The TCR was taken from a woman aged 40 to 55 with acute or convalescent COVID-19. The CDR3 reads CASSPTGQETQYF. The CDR3 nucleotides are TGTGCCAGCTCACCGACAGGACAGGAGACCCAGTACTTC.